The rows below give T cell receptor beta chains drawn from one sample of a study of OX40 agonist ivuxolimab in advanced cancers. Clones were sequenced by immunoSEQ multiplex PCR, and TCRdb holds only the in-frame ones, with some missing. The sample shows about 19,000 clones, approximately 78% of them seen only once. Sequencing was performed on CD4+ or CD8+ T cells sorted from blood, taken in a trial of the OX40 agonist ivuxolimab. These TCRs come from an adult with an advanced solid tumor such as melanoma, head and neck, liver or kidney cancer. Both conserved end residues are part of each CDR3. The D gene is left open where the match is weak. Only some rows state a clone size, as once, few, many or a class for expanded clones.

d_gene: TRBD2
abundance: -
v_gene: TRBV9
j_gene: TRBJ2-7
CDR3nt: TGTGCCAGCAGCGTAGGTAGCGGGAGAGGGCACGAGCAGTACTTC
CDR3aa: CASSVGSGRGHEQYF

d_gene: TRBD1
abundance: -
v_gene: TRBV6-5
j_gene: TRBJ2-7
CDR3nt: TGTGCCAGCAGTTACCGGGGACAGGGGGTCTACGAGCAGTACTTC
CDR3aa: CASSYRGQGVYEQYF

d_gene: -
abundance: -
v_gene: TRBV6-5
j_gene: TRBJ1-1
CDR3nt: TGTGCCAGCAGTGAAGCCTACGACAGAGGACCTTTCTTT
CDR3aa: CASSEAYDRGPFF

d_gene: -
abundance: -
v_gene: TRBV7-8
j_gene: TRBJ2-1
CDR3nt: TGTGCCAGCAGCCCGACTCCGAGCTCCTACAATGAGCAGTTCTTC
CDR3aa: CASSPTPSSYNEQFF

d_gene: -
abundance: -
v_gene: TRBV6-1
j_gene: TRBJ1-3
CDR3nt: TGTGCCAGCAGTGAGGGGGCAGAGCCTACAGACTCTGGAAACACCATATATTTT
CDR3aa: CASSEGAEPTDSGNTIYF

d_gene: -
abundance: -
v_gene: TRBV28
j_gene: TRBJ2-1
CDR3nt: TGTGCCAGCAAGGGACTTTTCTACAATGAGCAGTTCTTC
CDR3aa: CASKGLFYNEQFF

d_gene: TRBD2
abundance: -
v_gene: TRBV11-2
j_gene: TRBJ2-5
CDR3nt: TGTGCCAGCAGCTCCGCCGGGAGGGCGGAGACCCAGTACTTC
CDR3aa: CASSSAGRAETQYF

d_gene: TRBD2
abundance: -
v_gene: TRBV6-5
j_gene: TRBJ2-5
CDR3nt: TGTGCCACCGGACTAGCGGGGGGTCAAGAGACCCAGTACTTC
CDR3aa: CATGLAGGQETQYF

d_gene: -
abundance: once
v_gene: TRBV19
j_gene: TRBJ1-5
CDR3nt: TGTGCCAGTAGTATTGGCAATCAGCCCCAGCATTTT
CDR3aa: CASSIGNQPQHF

d_gene: TRBD1
abundance: -
v_gene: TRBV19
j_gene: TRBJ2-7
CDR3nt: TGTGCCAGTAGTATCCGGGGACAGGGCTTCTACGAGCAGTACTTC
CDR3aa: CASSIRGQGFYEQYF

d_gene: TRBD1
abundance: -
v_gene: TRBV19
j_gene: TRBJ1-1
CDR3nt: TGTGCCAGTAGTTGGGGACAGGGTAACACTGAAGCTTTCTTT
CDR3aa: CASSWGQGNTEAFF

d_gene: -
abundance: -
v_gene: TRBV4-3
j_gene: TRBJ1-2
CDR3nt: TGCGCCAGCAGCCAAGATCCGGAGGACTATGGCTACACCTTC
CDR3aa: CASSQDPEDYGYTF

d_gene: -
abundance: few
v_gene: TRBV6-5
j_gene: TRBJ2-1
CDR3nt: TGTGCCGGGAAGACATTACCTGACAATGAGCAGTTCTTC
CDR3aa: CAGKTLPDNEQFF

d_gene: TRBD1
abundance: -
v_gene: TRBV9
j_gene: TRBJ1-3
CDR3nt: TGTGCCAGCAGCAGATGGGACAGGGATCGGACCATATATTTT
CDR3aa: CASSRWDRDRTIYF

d_gene: -
abundance: -
v_gene: TRBV15
j_gene: TRBJ2-4
CDR3nt: TGTGCCACCAGCAGAGGCAGGGAGGCCAAAAACATTCAGTACTTC
CDR3aa: CATSRGREAKNIQYF

d_gene: TRBD2
abundance: -
v_gene: TRBV27
j_gene: TRBJ2-1
CDR3nt: TGTGCCAGCTCGACTAGCGGCCTTTGGGATGAGCAGTTCTTC
CDR3aa: CASSTSGLWDEQFF

d_gene: -
abundance: large
v_gene: TRBV19
j_gene: TRBJ1-1
CDR3nt: TGTGCCAGTAGATTAACCGCAGGGGCATTCACTGAAGCTTTCTTT
CDR3aa: CASRLTAGAFTEAFF

d_gene: -
abundance: -
v_gene: TRBV15
j_gene: TRBJ1-1
CDR3nt: TGTGCCACCAGCAACAGGGCTCTGGACACTGAAGCTTTCTTT
CDR3aa: CATSNRALDTEAFF

d_gene: TRBD1
abundance: -
v_gene: TRBV28
j_gene: TRBJ2-7
CDR3nt: TGTGCCAGCAGTGGGGACAGGGGAAGGAACGAGCAGTACTTC
CDR3aa: CASSGDRGRNEQYF

d_gene: TRBD1
abundance: -
v_gene: TRBV2
j_gene: TRBJ2-7
CDR3nt: TGTGCCAGCCCGGGGACAGATCCTTACGAGCAGTACTTC
CDR3aa: CASPGTDPYEQYF

d_gene: -
abundance: once
v_gene: TRBV4-1
j_gene: TRBJ2-7
CDR3nt: TGCGCCAGCAGCCAAAGGGGGACGACGGCCCACGAGCAGTACTTC
CDR3aa: CASSQRGTTAHEQYF

d_gene: -
abundance: once
v_gene: TRBV29-1
j_gene: TRBJ2-5
CDR3nt: TGCAGCGTCCCCTATCTGCAGGGCCAAGAGACCCAGTACTTC
CDR3aa: CSVPYLQGQETQYF